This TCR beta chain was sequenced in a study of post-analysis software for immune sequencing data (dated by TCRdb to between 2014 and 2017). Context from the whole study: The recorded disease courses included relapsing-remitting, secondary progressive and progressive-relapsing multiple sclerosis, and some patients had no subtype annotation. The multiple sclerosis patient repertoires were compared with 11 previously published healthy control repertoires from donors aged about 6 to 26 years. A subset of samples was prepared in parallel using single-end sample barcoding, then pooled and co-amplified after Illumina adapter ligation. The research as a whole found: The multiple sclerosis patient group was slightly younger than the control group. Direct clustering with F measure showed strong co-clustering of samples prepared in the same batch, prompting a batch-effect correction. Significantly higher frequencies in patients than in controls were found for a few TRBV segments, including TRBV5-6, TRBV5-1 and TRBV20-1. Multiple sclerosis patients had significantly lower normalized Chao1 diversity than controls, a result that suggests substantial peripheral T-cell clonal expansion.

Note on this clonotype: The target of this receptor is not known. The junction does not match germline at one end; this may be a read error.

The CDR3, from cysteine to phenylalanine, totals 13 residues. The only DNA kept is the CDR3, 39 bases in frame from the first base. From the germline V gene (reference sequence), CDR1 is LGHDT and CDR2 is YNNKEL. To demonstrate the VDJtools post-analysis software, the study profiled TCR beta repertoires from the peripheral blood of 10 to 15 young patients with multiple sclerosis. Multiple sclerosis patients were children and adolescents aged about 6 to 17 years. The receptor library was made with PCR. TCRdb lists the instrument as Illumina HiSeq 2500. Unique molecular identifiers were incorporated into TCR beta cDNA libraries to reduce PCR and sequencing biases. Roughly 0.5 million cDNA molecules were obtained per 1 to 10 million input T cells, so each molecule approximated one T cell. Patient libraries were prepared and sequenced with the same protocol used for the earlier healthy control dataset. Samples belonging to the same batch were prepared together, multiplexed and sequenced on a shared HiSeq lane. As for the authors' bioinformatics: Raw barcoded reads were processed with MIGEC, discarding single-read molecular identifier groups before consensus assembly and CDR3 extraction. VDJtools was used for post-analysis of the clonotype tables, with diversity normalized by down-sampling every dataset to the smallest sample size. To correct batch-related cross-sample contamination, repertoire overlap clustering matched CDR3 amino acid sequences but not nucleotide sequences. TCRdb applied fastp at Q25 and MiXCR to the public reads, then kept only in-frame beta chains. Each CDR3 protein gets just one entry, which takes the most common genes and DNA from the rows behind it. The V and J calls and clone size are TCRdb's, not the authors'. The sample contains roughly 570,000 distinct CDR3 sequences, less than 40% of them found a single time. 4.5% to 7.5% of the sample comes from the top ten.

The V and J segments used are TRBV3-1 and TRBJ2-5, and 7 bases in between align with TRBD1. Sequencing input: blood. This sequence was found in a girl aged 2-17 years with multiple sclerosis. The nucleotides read TGTGTCAGCAGCCGGACAGGACAAGAGACCCAGTACTTC. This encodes CVSSRTGQETQYF.